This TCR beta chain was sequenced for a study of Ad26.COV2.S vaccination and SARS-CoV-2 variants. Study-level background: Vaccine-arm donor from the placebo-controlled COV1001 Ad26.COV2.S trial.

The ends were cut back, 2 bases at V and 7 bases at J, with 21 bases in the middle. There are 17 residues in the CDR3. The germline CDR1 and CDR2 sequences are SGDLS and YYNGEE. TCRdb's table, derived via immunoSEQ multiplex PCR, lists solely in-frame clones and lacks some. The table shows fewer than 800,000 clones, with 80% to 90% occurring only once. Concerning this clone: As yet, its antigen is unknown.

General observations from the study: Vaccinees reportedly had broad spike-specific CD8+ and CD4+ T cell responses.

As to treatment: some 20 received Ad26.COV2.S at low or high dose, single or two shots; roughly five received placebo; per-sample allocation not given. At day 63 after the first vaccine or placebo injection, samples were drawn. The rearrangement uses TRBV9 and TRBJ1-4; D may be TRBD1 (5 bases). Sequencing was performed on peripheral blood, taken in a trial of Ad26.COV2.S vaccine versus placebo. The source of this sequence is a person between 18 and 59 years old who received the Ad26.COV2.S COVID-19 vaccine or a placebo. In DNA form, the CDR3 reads TGTGCCAGCAGCGTCCGGGACGGAGAACTCGGGGGTGAAAAACTGTTTTTT. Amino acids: CASSVRDGELGGEKLFF.